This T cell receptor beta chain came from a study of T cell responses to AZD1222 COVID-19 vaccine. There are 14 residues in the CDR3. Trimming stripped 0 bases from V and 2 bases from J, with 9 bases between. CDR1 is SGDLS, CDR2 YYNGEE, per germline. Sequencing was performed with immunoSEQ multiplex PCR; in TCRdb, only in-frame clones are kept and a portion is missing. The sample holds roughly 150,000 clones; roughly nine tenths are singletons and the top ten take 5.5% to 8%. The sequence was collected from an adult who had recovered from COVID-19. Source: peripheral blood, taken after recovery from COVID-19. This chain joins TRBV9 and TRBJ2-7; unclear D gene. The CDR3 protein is CASSVASSPYEQYF. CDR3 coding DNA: TGTGCCAGCAGCGTAGCAAGCAGCCCCTACGAGCAGTACTTC.